These 29 T cell receptor beta chains were all obtained from the same sample, sequenced in a study of T cell repertoires in cytomegalovirus infection. TCRdb processed the reads anew with MiXCR; each CDR3 protein has one entry. The table lists tens of thousands of distinct CDR3 sequences, over 20% of them singletons, with 70% to 90% in the top ten. The antigens these receptors bind are not known. The input for sequencing was CD8+ T cells from cultured PBMCs, taken from culture after CMV antigen stimulation. The receptor source for this set is a human donor in good health (CMV status not recorded). Some clones in this sample may be carry-over from other donors' samples.

This clonotype was counted at least ten times. The V gene is TRBV7-2, the J gene TRBJ2-1; 9 bases fit TRBD2. Germline V gene sequence: CDR1 SGHTA, CDR2 FQGNSA. The ends lost 1 base at V and 4 bases at J; junction bases unmatched: 8. The CDR3 is 17 residues long. Written as DNA, the CDR3 is TGTGCCAGCAGCTTAGGATTCTCTAGCGGGGTATACAATGAGCAGTTCTTC. Amino acids: CASSLGFSSGVYNEQFF. The whole variable domain, remainder taken from reference TRBV7-2 and TRBJ2-1, is GAGVSQSPSNKVTEKGKDVELRCDPISGHTALYWYRQSLGQGLEFLIYFQGNSAPDKSGLPSDRFSAERTGGSVSTLTIQRTQQEDSAVYLCASSLGFSSGVYNEQFFGPGTRLTVL.

This clonotype was counted only a few times. The CDR3 loop is CASSSRTSGRAGTQYF. The CDR3 coding sequence is TGTGCCAGCAGCTCGCGGACTAGCGGGAGGGCCGGTACGCAGTATTTT. This chain connects TRBV7-2 to TRBJ2-3; 15 nucleotides match TRBD2. The CDR3 contains 16 residues. The V and J ends lost 4 bases and 8 bases, in that order; junction bases with no gene match: 7. Germline values: CDR1 SGHTA, CDR2 FQGNSA.

The J gene is TRBJ2-7, the V gene TRBV7-2, with D hard to call. Germline loops: CDR1 SGHTA, CDR2 FQGNSA. Trimming took off 6 bases at V and 2 bases at J, with 14 bases between the two ends. CDR3 size: 14 residues. The CDR3 protein is CASRITGVTYEQYF. CDR3 nucleotides: TGTGCCAGCAGAATTACGGGTGTTACCTACGAGCAGTACTTC.

This clonotype occurred a few times. The chain joins TRBV27 to TRBJ2-3, with unresolved D. Per germline, CDR1 MNHEY and CDR2 SMNVEV (reference sequence). V lost 7 bases to trimming and J lost 1 base, with 18 bases between them. The CDR3 is made up of 16 amino acids. This chain's CDR3 is CASTPVSLWGTDTQYF. CDR3 DNA: TGTGCCAGCACCCCCGTCAGCCTCTGGGGCACAGATACGCAGTATTTT.

This chain links TRBV20-1 with TRBJ1-5, with 9 bases aligning to TRBD1. V shed 2 bases and J 0 bases; nucleotides not matched to a gene: 8. This CDR3 spans 17 amino acids. Germline CDR1 DFQATT, CDR2 SNEGSKA (reference sequence). For the CDR3, the DNA is TGCAGTGCTAGACCGATAGACAGGGGGGATAGCAATCAGCCCCAGCATTTT. This translates into CSARPIDRGDSNQPQHF.

As regards this clonotype: The junction departs from germline at one end; a sequencing error may be responsible. The CDR3 DNA follows: TGTGCCAGCAGTTTAGTGGGGGACAAGGAGCAGTTCTTC. Translated: CASSLVGDKEQFF. The gene calls are TRBV28 and TRBJ2-1, with D possibly TRBD1 on 6 matching bases. The CDR3 is 13 residues long. Germline loops: CDR1 MDHEN, CDR2 SYDVKM.

V usage is TRBV5-4 and J usage is TRBJ2-6, with D tentatively TRBD1 (6 bases). The CDR3 loop spans 17 amino acids. Trimming stripped 0 bases from V and 0 bases from J, with 10 bases between. Germline values: CDR1 SGHNT, CDR2 YYREEE (reference sequence). The CDR3 bases are TGTGCCAGCAGCTTGGGCAGGGGACGCTCTGGGGCCAACGTCCTGACTTTC. Amino acids: CASSLGRGRSGANVLTF.

The chain couples TRBV7-9 to TRBJ1-2; no firm D call. Germline CDR1 SEHNR, CDR2 FQNEAQ (reference sequence). The CDR3 consists of 11 residues. Trimming left V 8 bases short and J 5 bases short, with 9 bases between. CDR3 sequence reads: CASRTEYGYTF. CDR3 DNA: TGTGCCAGCCGGACCGAGTATGGCTACACCTTC. The variable domain in full, completed from reference TRBV7-9 and TRBJ1-2, reads DTGVSQNPRHKITKRGQNVTFRCDPISEHNRLYWYRQTLGQGPEFLTYFQNEAQLEKSRLLSDRFSAERPKGSFSTLEIQRTEQGDSAMYLCASRTEYGYTFGSGTRLTVV.

This clonotype was seen more than once but under ten times. The chain is built from TRBV7-9 and TRBJ2-1, with TRBD1 identical over 7 bases. This CDR3 region has 16 residues. Germline CDR1 is SEHNR and CDR2 is FQNEAQ (reference sequence). The V segment lost 3 bases and the J segment 6 bases; nucleotides outside the gene matches: 11. The CDR3 nucleotides read TGTGCCAGCAGCTTCACAGGGGATCAAGCATCCAATGAGCAGTTCTTC. Protein product: CASSFTGDQASNEQFF.

The V gene is TRBV10-3, the J gene TRBJ2-1, with 13 bases lining up with TRBD2. Trimming cost V 7 bases and J 6 bases; bases outside gene matches: 6. The germline V gene encodes CDR1 ENHRY and CDR2 SYGVKD. The length of the CDR3 is 15 residues. DNA for the CDR3: TGTGCCATCACCCCGACTAGCGGGAGGCCCAATGAGCAGTTCTTC. Translation: CAITPTSGRPNEQFF.

The chain uses TRBV7-2 and TRBJ2-3; TRBD2 agrees at 10 bases. Germline values: CDR1 SGHTA, CDR2 FQGNSA. V shed 5 bases, J shed 5 bases, and the junction held 10 bases outside the gene matches. CDR3 length equals 16 residues. Here the CDR3 DNA reads TGTGCCAGCAGCAATTTCCAGCGGGAGGGAATAGATACGCAGTATTTT. It encodes CASSNFQREGIDTQYF.

The V call is TRBV11-2, the J call TRBJ1-1, with 7 positions matching TRBD1. V gave up 5 bases and J gave up 1 base; unmatched junction bases: 7. The CDR3 length is 15 residues. Germline CDR1 reads SGHAT; CDR2 reads FQNNGV. In DNA, the CDR3 is TGTGCCAGCAGCCCAAGGGACAGCGAGAACACTGAAGCTTTCTTT. Protein sequence: CASSPRDSENTEAFF. Together with reference TRBV11-2 and TRBJ1-1, the CDR3 gives the full variable domain: EAGVAQSPRYKIIEKRQSVAFWCNPISGHATLYWYQQILGQGPKLLIQFQNNGVVDDSQLPKDRFSAERLKGVDSTLKIQPAKLEDSAVYLCASSPRDSENTEAFFGQGTRLTVV.

This clonotype was counted between two and nine times. The chain links TRBV6-2 or TRBV6-3 to TRBJ2-5, with a possible D match to TRBD1 (5 bases). The germline gives CDR1 MNHEY, CDR2 SVGEGT. CDR3 length: 13 residues. With 4 bases removed from V and 5 bases from J, the gap between germline ends came to 11 bases. The CDR3 spells CASSLQEQETQYF. The CDR3 DNA follows: TGTGCCAGCAGTTTACAGGAGCAGGAGACCCAGTACTTC.

The genes are TRBV7-2 and TRBJ2-7; weak D call: TRBD2 (6 bases). The V and J ends lost 5 bases and 0 bases respectively, with 17 bases between them. CDR3 length: 16 residues. The germline V gene has CDR1 SGHTA and CDR2 FQGNSA. Here the CDR3 DNA reads TGTGCCAGCAGCCCTCGGGGATTAGCGGTCTCCTACGAGCAGTACTTC. Translation gives CASSPRGLAVSYEQYF.

This clonotype was seen more than once but under ten times. J is TRBJ1-2 and V is TRBV7-9, with D perhaps TRBD1 (5 bases). CDR3 length equals 13 residues. The V gene lost 1 base and the J gene lost 5 bases, with 8 bases spanning the gap. Germline V gene sequence: CDR1 SEHNR, CDR2 FQNEAQ (reference sequence). Written as DNA, the CDR3 is TGTGCCAGCAGCTTAGAGACAGCATATGGCTACACCTTC. Translating gives CASSLETAYGYTF. The variable domain in full, with the rest retrieved from reference TRBV7-9 and TRBJ1-2, is DTGVSQNPRHKITKRGQNVTFRCDPISEHNRLYWYRQTLGQGPEFLTYFQNEAQLEKSRLLSDRFSAERPKGSFSTLEIQRTEQGDSAMYLCASSLETAYGYTFGSGTRLTVV.

This clonotype was detected only a few times. The J gene is TRBJ1-2, the V gene TRBV7-9; 10 nucleotides agree with TRBD1. CDR1 is SEHNR and CDR2 is FQNEAQ in the germline V gene (reference sequence). The CDR3 runs 15 residues. J gave up 0 bases and V 6 bases, and 4 bases lay outside the gene matches. CDR3 amino acids: CASRKGTGANYGYTF. In DNA, the CDR3 is TGTGCCAGCAGAAAAGGGACAGGGGCTAACTATGGCTACACCTTC.

The chain employs TRBV11-2 and TRBJ2-3; D not certain. The CDR3 runs to 15 residues. V was clipped by 0 bases and J by 1 base, with 8 bases between them. Germline CDR1 SGHAT, CDR2 FQNNGV. For the CDR3, the DNA is TGTGCCAGCAGCTTAGATGGCAGACGCACAGATACGCAGTATTTT. Translation: CASSLDGRRTDTQYF.

V is TRBV19 and J is TRBJ2-3, with 9 bases aligning to TRBD1. CDR3 length: 15 residues. The V gene's germline CDR1 is LNHDA and CDR2 SQIVND (reference sequence). Trimming removed 9 bases from V and 0 bases from J; junction bases left unmatched: 7. CDR3 residues: CASADRGTSTDTQYF. CDR3 nucleotides: TGTGCCAGCGCAGACAGGGGGACTAGCACAGATACGCAGTATTTT.

The CDR3 sequence is CASSLDPVSYEQYF. CDR3 coding DNA: TGTGCCAGCAGCTTAGACCCAGTCTCCTACGAGCAGTACTTC. The genes are TRBV7-9 and TRBJ2-7; the D is unclear. The CDR3 spans 14 residues. The germline V gene encodes CDR1 SEHNR and CDR2 FQNEAQ (reference sequence). V dropped 1 base and J dropped 0 bases, with 7 bases sitting between them.

This clonotype was observed a few times. CDR3 loop: CASSLRGGTEAFF. In DNA, the CDR3 is TGTGCCAGCAGCTTACGCGGGGGCACTGAAGCTTTCTTT. This sequence joins TRBV7-6 and TRBJ1-1, with D maybe TRBD1 (5 bases). Germline V CDR1 and CDR2: SGHVS, FNYEAQ. This CDR3 region has 13 residues. V was trimmed by 2 bases and J by 4 bases, leaving 8 bases between them.

The genes are TRBV20-1 and TRBJ1-5; D is ambiguous. Germline values: CDR1 DFQATT, CDR2 SNEGSKA (reference sequence). The CDR3 runs 14 residues. V lost 5 bases and J lost 0, with 11 bases in between. The CDR3 DNA is TGCAGTGCTCGACCGATTTATAGCAATCAGCCCCAGCATTTT. It codes for CSARPIYSNQPQHF.

A few counts support this clonotype. V usage is TRBV4-1 and J usage is TRBJ1-2, with D possibly being TRBD1 (5 bases). Germline V gene sequence: CDR1 MGHRA, CDR2 YSYEKL. The CDR3 covers 15 residues. V was shortened by 1 base and J by 0 bases, with 9 bases between the two germline ends. The CDR3 reads CASSQGRGANYGYTF. DNA of the CDR3: TGCGCCAGCAGCCAAGGAAGAGGGGCTAACTATGGCTACACCTTC.

This clonotype has more than one count but fewer than ten. This chain links TRBV19 with TRBJ1-4; the D is unclear. V lost 6 bases, J lost 3 bases, and 8 bases lay in between. Germline lookup yields CDR1 LNHDA and CDR2 SQIVND (reference sequence). This CDR3 spans 13 amino acids. The DNA of the CDR3 is TGTGCCAGTAGCGTCCAGCCTAATGAAAAACTGTTTTTT. Its protein is CASSVQPNEKLFF.

Here the CDR3 reads CASSSLVGGATDTQYF. Written as DNA, the CDR3 is TGTGCCAGCAGCTCCCTGGTCGGGGGAGCCACAGATACGCAGTATTTT. The rearrangement uses TRBV7-8 and TRBJ2-3, with D perhaps TRBD2 (6 bases). Deletions cut 4 bases from V and 2 bases from J, with 16 bases between. Germline V gene data show CDR1 as SGHVS and CDR2 as FQNEAQ. This CDR3 is 16 amino acids long.

The genes are TRBV12-3 or TRBV12-4 and TRBJ2-7, with 10 bases lining up with TRBD2. The CDR3 consists of 16 residues. V shed 5 bases, J shed 0 bases, and the junction held 7 bases outside the gene matches. CDR3 in amino acids: CASSNSGGKSSYEQYF. The CDR3 DNA follows: TGTGCCAGCAGTAATAGCGGGGGGAAGAGCTCCTACGAGCAGTACTTC.

V gene TRBV7-6 combines with J gene TRBJ2-7, with 10 bases fitting TRBD1. Looked up from germline, CDR1 is SGHVS and CDR2 is FNYEAQ. The CDR3 loop spans 16 amino acids. V lost 1 base, J lost 0 bases, and 3 bases stayed unmatched. The CDR3 reads CASSLGDRGPSYEQYF. The DNA of the CDR3 is TGTGCCAGCAGCTTAGGAGACAGGGGGCCCTCCTACGAGCAGTACTTC.

The V gene is TRBV12-3 or TRBV12-4, the J gene TRBJ2-7; 8 bases align to TRBD1. The CDR3 has 15 residues. After removal of 5 bases from V and 2 bases from J, the junction contained 8 bases not matched to a gene. CDR3 sequence reads: CASSPTETGAYEQYF. As DNA, the CDR3 is TGTGCCAGCAGTCCTACCGAGACAGGGGCCTACGAGCAGTACTTC.

This clonotype occurred a few times. The V and J genes are TRBV20-1 and TRBJ2-1, with TRBD2 matching 9 bases. J was trimmed by 8 bases and V by 1 base; bases with no gene match: 9. The CDR3 sequence is 15 residues long. Germline CDR1 and CDR2: DFQATT and SNEGSKA (reference sequence). This CDR3 is CSARGGSGRTYEQFF. The CDR3 nucleotides read TGCAGTGCTAGAGGGGGTAGCGGGAGAACGTATGAGCAGTTCTTC.

The genes are TRBV11-1 and TRBJ2-1; 9 bases match TRBD2. The CDR3 is made up of 17 amino acids. The J segment lost 8 bases and the V segment lost 4 bases, leaving 15 bases of the junction unmatched. CDR1 SGHAT and CDR2 FQDESV come from the germline V gene (reference sequence). This CDR3 reads CASSSTGAGGTSDEQFF. CDR3 nucleotides: TGTGCCAGCAGCTCCACAGGGGCGGGAGGGACGAGCGATGAGCAGTTCTTC.